Below, one T cell receptor beta chain is given with its context. Source study methods: Reference gene primer amplification gave nucleated cell count estimates. The assay was immunoSEQ multiplex PCR, and TCRdb's table has in-frame clones only and misses some. The DNA was the basis for D and trimming; V, J and clone size are from that table. The sample lists over 200,000 clones, over 80% occurring once. The data are from a study of blood T cell repertoires in COVID-19. Turning to the study itself: The origin of the acute and convalescent COVID-19 samples was the United States, Italy and Spain. Sample material is recorded as cDNA or gDNA derived from T cells, B-cell-depleted T cells, or PBMCs.

V was shortened by 0 bases and J by 4 bases, with 7 bases between the two germline ends. The CDR3 runs to 14 residues. Germline-derived CDR1 and CDR2 are LNHNV and YYDKDF (reference sequence). The chain employs TRBV15 and TRBJ1-5; possibly TRBD1 for D (5 bases). The sequenced sample consisted of peripheral blood. This receptor was taken from a human donor in a cohort sampled during active COVID-19. The CDR3 sequence: CATSRDGGNQPQHF. In nucleotides, the CDR3 is TGTGCCACCAGCAGAGATGGGGGGAATCAGCCCCAGCATTTT.